Below are 28 T cell receptor beta chains sequenced from a single sample in a study of T cells expressing NK-cell markers. TCRdb reprocessed the 5' RACE reads and keeps a single row for each CDR3 protein, giving no DNA. This repertoire includes about 260,000 distinct CDR3 sequences. Sequenced: blood T cells: a sorted CD56 or NKG2C T cell subset, CD4+ or CD8+ T cells, or bulk PBMC T cells (not recorded which). These receptor sequences come from a man aged 18 to 35 in good health.

V gene TRBV24-1 combines with J gene TRBJ2-1; TCRdb's D gene call, TRBD2, goes unchecked for lack of DNA. The length of the CDR3 is 14 residues. The germline gives CDR1 KGHDR, CDR2 SFDVKD. CDR3 amino acids: CATSDARTPLTQFF.

This chain links TRBV7-3 with TRBJ2-1; TCRdb proposes TRBD1, but this gene call is untestable without DNA. Germline V gives CDR1 SGHTA, CDR2 FQGTGA. The CDR3 is made up of 17 amino acids. CDR3 loop: CASSFEPGVGNYNEQFF.

The genes are TRBV7-6 and TRBJ2-7; TCRdb picks TRBD2, but there is no DNA to check that call. The germline gives CDR1 SGHVS, CDR2 FNYEAQ. There are 16 residues in the CDR3. The CDR3 loop is CASKGDAGDPNDEQYF.

This sequence joins TRBV29-1 and TRBJ2-5; TCRdb outputs TRBD2, but without DNA this stays unchecked. From germline, CDR1 is SQVTM and CDR2 ANQGSEA. This CDR3 spans 14 amino acids. The CDR3 protein is CSVEAGAVQETQYF.

The rearrangement links TRBV7-3 to TRBJ2-1. Germline V gene data show CDR1 as SGHTA and CDR2 as FQGTGA. This CDR3 comprises 13 residues. The CDR3 loop reads CASSSYLTDEQFF.

The chain uses TRBV6-1 and TRBJ2-6. Germline-derived CDR1 and CDR2 are MNHNS and SASEGT. CDR3 length: 17 residues. Here the CDR3 reads CASSPRLGSSGANVLTF.

This chain connects TRBV14 to TRBJ1-1; TCRdb selects TRBD1, and the lack of DNA leaves this call unchecked. Germline CDR1 and CDR2: SGHDN and FVKESK. The CDR3 has 15 residues. This CDR3 is CASTLLGAANTEAFF. Complete variable domain (other parts from reference TRBV14 and TRBJ1-1): EAGVTQFPSHSVIEKGQTVTLRCDPISGHDNLYWYRRVMGKEIKFLLHFVKESKQDESGMPNNRFLAERTGGTYSTLKVQPAELEDSGVYFCASTLLGAANTEAFFGQGTRLTVV.

The chain is built from TRBV6-1 and TRBJ1-1; TCRdb outputs TRBD1, but without DNA this stays unchecked. Germline CDR1 MNHNS, CDR2 SASEGT. The CDR3 length is 13 residues. The CDR3 sequence is CASSESWTGEAFF.

The V gene is TRBV12-3 or TRBV12-4, the J gene TRBJ1-1; the TRBD1 assignment by TCRdb is unverifiable without DNA. The CDR3 consists of 18 residues. The CDR3 sequence is CASSLALGGTGMNTEAFF.

This sequence joins TRBV5-6 and TRBJ2-2; the D call from TCRdb, TRBD2, cannot be confirmed without DNA. The CDR3 extends over 14 amino acids. In germline, CDR1 is SGHDT, CDR2 YYEEEE. CDR3 protein: CASSLREWTGELFF.

V is TRBV15 and J is TRBJ2-3; the TRBD2 assignment by TCRdb is unverifiable without DNA. Germline loops: CDR1 LNHNV, CDR2 YYDKDF (reference sequence). The CDR3 sequence is 16 residues long. The CDR3 loop is CATAGVRPGSTDTQYF.

The rearrangement links TRBV29-1 to TRBJ2-5; TCRdb lists TRBD2, though no DNA is available to test this call. This CDR3 is 13 amino acids long. The germline CDR1 and CDR2 sequences are SQVTM and ANQGSEA. The CDR3 protein is CSAGEGGRETQYF.

The CDR3 protein is CASWKGSSGNTIYF. This chain links TRBV7-6 with TRBJ1-3; TCRdb's D call, TRBD1, is unchecked because there is no DNA. The CDR3 sequence is 14 residues long. Germline V CDR1 and CDR2: SGHVS, FNYEAQ.

This chain connects TRBV25-1 to TRBJ2-7; with no DNA, the TCRdb D assignment of TRBD1 cannot be verified. Germline V lookup: CDR1 MGHDK, CDR2 SYGVNS. The length of the CDR3 is 15 residues. The CDR3 loop reads CASSSRTGGTYEQYF.

This sequence joins TRBV7-9 and TRBJ2-1; TCRdb indicates TRBD1, and absent DNA this call remains unverified. The CDR3 runs to 16 residues. The V gene's germline CDR1 is SEHNR and CDR2 FQNEAQ (reference sequence). The CDR3 sequence is CASSPMTRGGYNEQFF.

This chain joins TRBV12-3 or TRBV12-4 and TRBJ1-1. The CDR3 has 14 residues. CDR3 loop: CASSSRVVNTEAFF.

The rearrangement uses TRBV24-1 and TRBJ2-2; the D call from TCRdb, TRBD1, cannot be confirmed without DNA. The CDR3 spans 16 residues. In germline, CDR1 is KGHDR, CDR2 SFDVKD. The CDR3: CATSDRDRSVTGELFF.

The V call is TRBV27, the J call TRBJ1-6; as DNA is missing, the TRBD1 call by TCRdb cannot be tested. Germline CDR1 MNHEY, CDR2 SMNVEV (reference sequence). This CDR3 spans 14 amino acids. CDR3 loop: CASSFLQGSSPLHF.

The chain employs TRBV18 and TRBJ2-5; TCRdb gives TRBD1 as the D gene, but with no DNA this cannot be confirmed. The germline gives CDR1 KGHSH, CDR2 LQKENI. This CDR3 is 14 amino acids long. CDR3 sequence reads: CASSPGAGGETQYF.

The chain's CDR3 is CASSYTGTSPYEQYF. V usage is TRBV6-5 and J usage is TRBJ2-7; there is no DNA to check the TCRdb D call of TRBD2. Germline loops: CDR1 MNHEY, CDR2 SVGAGI. This CDR3 contains 15 residues.

The V gene is TRBV20-1, the J gene TRBJ2-1; TCRdb's assignment of TRBD2 cannot be checked, as there is no DNA. CDR3 length equals 13 residues. The germline CDR1 and CDR2 sequences are DFQATT and SNEGSKA (reference sequence). The CDR3 region is CSATGLAGLEQFF.

The chain uses TRBV18 and TRBJ2-1; the TCRdb call, TRBD2, lacks DNA for checking. Germline V gene data show CDR1 as KGHSH and CDR2 as LQKENI. The CDR3 consists of 16 residues. CDR3 amino acids: CASSPPSRQGSNEQFF.

This chain connects TRBV7-2 to TRBJ2-5. The CDR3 totals 12 residues. Germline V gives CDR1 SGHTA, CDR2 FQGNSA. The CDR3 protein is CASSLGKETQYF.

The V call is TRBV12-3 or TRBV12-4, the J call TRBJ2-1; absent DNA, TCRdb's TRBD2 call cannot be checked. CDR3 length equals 19 residues. CDR3: CASSVRVREVALVGNEQFF.

J is TRBJ2-1 and V is TRBV5-6; TCRdb's D call of TRBD2 is untestable without DNA. The CDR3 contains 17 residues. Germline CDR1 is SGHDT and CDR2 is YYEEEE. The CDR3: CASSQRTTSGKYNEQFF.

This chain joins TRBV5-1 and TRBJ2-1; TCRdb returns TRBD1, unconfirmable since there is no DNA. The CDR3 consists of 13 residues. Germline CDR1 is SGHRS and CDR2 is YFSETQ. The CDR3 reads CASSLSTGYEQFF.

The chain couples TRBV6-5 to TRBJ2-2. The CDR3 loop spans 11 amino acids. Germline V gene sequence: CDR1 MNHEY, CDR2 SVGAGI. CDR3 sequence reads: CASRRTGELFF.

This chain links TRBV12-3 or TRBV12-4 with TRBJ2-5; the D call of TRBD1 rests on TCRdb alone, since no DNA is present to check it. The CDR3 totals 13 residues. CDR3 amino acids: CASSVDRVETQYF.